This record covers a single TCR beta chain. The antigen is undetermined. 60 Vbeta and 13 Jbeta primers were used in PCR. This table comes from immunoSEQ multiplex PCR, and its TCRdb copy is limited to in-frame clones, with some not included. The sample shows 100,000 to 150,000 clones, about 75% of them seen only once. All donors participated as healthy donors of bone marrow. Germline V gene data show CDR1 as SQVTM and CDR2 as ANQGSEA. Losses at the gene ends were 7 bases for V and 3 bases for J; bases not matched to a gene: 15. The CDR3 extends over 15 amino acids. The sample belongs to a study of cytomegalovirus exposure and HLA in healthy donors. Findings and caveats of the study: What TCR beta sequences reportedly achieved was accurate prediction of HLA-A and HLA-B alleles in most subjects. Researchers catalogued approximately 160 TCR beta chains as cytomegalovirus-associated. According to an earlier analysis, most TCR beta V segments yielded productive rearrangements about 90% or about 30% of the time.

Specimen: PBMCs. The chain couples TRBV29-1 to TRBJ2-7; TRBD1 matches at 7 bases. This TCR came from a woman between 40 and 55 years old in good health and CMV-seropositive. The CDR3 spells CSGPTTGTANYEQYF. CDR3 coding DNA: TGCAGCGGCCCTACCACCGGGACAGCAAACTACGAGCAGTACTTC.